The TCR beta chain described here comes from a study of blood T cell repertoires in COVID-19. With V trimmed by 9 bases and J by 3 bases, 22 bases remained unmatched. The CDR3 length is 18 residues. The germline CDR1 and CDR2 sequences are LNHDA and SQIVND (reference sequence). TCRdb's copy holds only in-frame clones and misses some; the assay was immunoSEQ multiplex PCR. The data hold roughly 410,000 clones, with around 87% observed a single time. This chain joins TRBV19 and TRBJ1-1; 7 positions match TRBD1. The TCR sequence derives from a woman in her sixties with COVID-19, enrolled during active disease. Sequenced sample: peripheral blood. For the CDR3, the DNA is TGTGCCAGAATCCTACCCCCAGTGGAGGGGGCGCTGGACACTGAAGCTTTCTTT. This encodes CARILPPVEGALDTEAFF.